The rows below give T cell receptor beta chains drawn from one sample of a study of cytomegalovirus exposure and HLA in healthy donors. Sequenced by immunoSEQ multiplex PCR; TCRdb stores in-frame clones only, minus some. In the table there are roughly 100,000 clones, around 75% of which are singletons. Specimen: PBMCs. These receptors were taken from a man aged 40-49 years in good health and CMV-seronegative. Each CDR3 is given with its conserved first and last residue. The D gene is left open where the match is weak. Size tells how often a clone was seen (once, few, many) or the class of an expanded clone, and some rows leave it out.

clone_size d_call j_call v_call cdr3_aa cdr3_nt
NA TRBD2 TRBJ2-3 TRBV27 CASSLVAGRADTQYF TGTGCCAGCAGTTTAGTGGCAGGGAGGGCAGATACGCAGTATTTT
NA NA TRBJ2-7 TRBV7-9 CASSPGRGYEQYF TGTGCCAGCAGCCCCGGGCGGGGCTACGAGCAGTACTTC
NA TRBD1 TRBJ1-5 TRBV5-1 CASSLGTGEQPQHF TGCGCCAGCAGCTTAGGGACAGGGGAACAGCCCCAGCATTTT
NA NA TRBJ2-5 TRBV11-2 CASSTQETQYF TGTGCCAGCAGCACTCAAGAGACCCAGTACTTC
NA TRBD2 TRBJ2-7 TRBV19 CASSMILAGAYEQYF TGTGCCAGTAGTATGATATTAGCGGGTGCCTACGAGCAGTACTTC
NA TRBD2 TRBJ2-1 TRBV27 CASRRGLAATVNEQFF TGTGCCAGCAGGAGAGGACTAGCGGCCACCGTCAATGAGCAGTTCTTC
NA TRBD1 TRBJ1-4 TRBV15 CATSRARTGGEEKLFF TGTGCCACCAGCAGGGCAAGGACAGGGGGGGAGGAAAAACTGTTTTTT
few TRBD2 TRBJ2-5 TRBV7-8 CASSPGTSGTLAETQYF TGTGCCAGCAGCCCCGGGACTAGCGGGACCCTTGCGGAGACCCAGTACTTC
NA NA TRBJ1-3 TRBV6-6 CASTFDRNSGNTIYF TGTGCCAGCACTTTTGACAGGAACTCTGGAAACACCATATATTTT
NA TRBD1 TRBJ2-7 TRBV7-8 CASSFEGAGGQYF TGTGCCAGCAGCTTTGAGGGGGCCGGAGGGCAGTACTTC
NA TRBD2 TRBJ2-7 TRBV10-3 CAISEPRREEHEQYF TGTGCCATCAGTGAGCCGAGGCGGGAGGAGCACGAGCAGTACTTC
NA TRBD1 TRBJ1-2 TRBV19 CASSPAGTGGHGYTF TGTGCCAGTAGCCCGGCTGGGACAGGGGGCCATGGCTACACCTTC
once TRBD1 TRBJ2-5 TRBV2 CASSKGTGGRETQYF TGTGCCAGCAGTAAAGGGACAGGGGGTCGAGAGACCCAGTACTTC
NA TRBD1 TRBJ2-3 TRBV5-1 CASSFLDRSTDTQYF TGCGCCAGCAGCTTTTTGGACAGGAGCACAGATACGCAGTATTTT
NA TRBD2 TRBJ2-1 TRBV4-2 CASSQDEREGLNEQFF TGTGCCAGCAGCCAAGATGAGCGGGAGGGCCTAAATGAGCAGTTCTTC
NA TRBD1 TRBJ2-7 TRBV5-1 CASSLGGDRAYEQYF TGCGCCAGCAGCTTGGGGGGGGACAGGGCCTACGAGCAGTACTTC
NA TRBD1 TRBJ2-2 TRBV7-6 CASSLGTGATGELFF TGTGCCAGCAGCTTAGGGACAGGGGCCACCGGGGAGCTGTTTTTT
NA NA TRBJ2-5 TRBV7-3 CASSPTVASQETQYF TGTGCCAGCAGCCCAACTGTAGCGTCCCAAGAGACCCAGTACTTC
NA NA TRBJ1-1 TRBV7-6 CASSPRGEGTEAFF TGTGCCAGCAGCCCCCGGGGGGAGGGCACTGAAGCTTTCTTT
NA NA TRBJ1-5 TRBV4-2 CASSQVVGRDMKGNQPQHF TGTGCCAGCAGCCAAGTGGTGGGGCGCGATATGAAGGGCAATCAGCCCCAGCATTTT
few TRBD2 TRBJ2-2 TRBV4-1 CASSVSGGGGELFF TGCGCCAGCAGCGTCAGCGGGGGGGGCGGGGAGCTGTTTTTT
many TRBD1 TRBJ2-1 TRBV7-2 CASSLPDRASSYNEQFF TGTGCCAGCAGCTTACCTGACAGGGCAAGCTCCTACAATGAGCAGTTCTTC
NA TRBD1 TRBJ1-4 TRBV15 CATSSMDGGDRGEKLFF TGTGCCACCAGCAGCATGGACGGCGGGGACAGGGGGGAAAAACTGTTTTTT
NA NA TRBJ1-5 TRBV28 CASSLGGVQQFFGSNQPQHF TGTGCCAGCAGTCTCGGGGGGGTTCAACAGTTCTTCGGTAGCAATCAGCCCCAGCATTTT
NA NA TRBJ2-2 TRBV6-5 CASSYSRPLGGELFF TGTGCCAGCAGTTACTCGAGGCCGTTGGGCGGGGAGCTGTTTTTT
NA NA TRBJ2-7 TRBV27 CASSLQGRWEQYF TGTGCCAGCAGTTTACAGGGAAGGTGGGAGCAGTACTTC
NA NA TRBJ1-5 TRBV6-6 CATGGGASNQPQHF TGTGCCACCGGAGGAGGGGCGAGCAATCAGCCCCAGCATTTT
NA TRBD2 TRBJ2-3 TRBV7-3 CASSAGLAGSTDTQYF TGTGCCAGCAGCGCAGGACTAGCGGGCAGCACAGATACGCAGTATTTT
few TRBD2 TRBJ2-3 TRBV18 CASSLLAGGTDTQYF TGTGCCAGCTCACTACTAGCGGGGGGTACAGATACGCAGTATTTT
NA TRBD2 TRBJ2-7 TRBV19 CASSKPGLADEQYF TGTGCCAGTAGCAAACCGGGACTAGCGGACGAGCAGTACTTC
NA NA TRBJ1-2 TRBV6-5 CASSGTNYGYTF TGTGCCAGCTCAGGAACTAACTATGGCTACACCTTC
few NA TRBJ1-2 TRBV27 CASSDRLLDGYTF TGTGCCAGCAGTGACCGACTCCTCGATGGCTACACCTTC
NA NA TRBJ2-7 TRBV4-1 CASSQDSYEQYF TGCGCCAGCAGCCAAGACAGCTACGAGCAGTACTTC
once NA TRBJ2-3 TRBV7-9 CASSLAPYNPTDTQYF TGTGCCAGCAGCTTAGCCCCTTATAATCCCACAGATACGCAGTATTTT
NA TRBD1 TRBJ1-5 TRBV7-2 CASSPGGIPAGQPQHF TGTGCCAGCAGCCCAGGGGGGATCCCCGCAGGTCAGCCCCAGCATTTT
NA NA TRBJ2-7 TRBV2 CASSDTYEQYF TGTGCCAGCAGTGACACCTACGAGCAGTACTTC
NA NA TRBJ2-1 TRBV9 CASSEGGVGEQFF TGTGCCAGCAGCGAAGGAGGGGTCGGTGAGCAGTTCTTC
few NA TRBJ1-4 TRBV6-6 CASSYSGGVGNEKLFF TGTGCCAGCAGTTACTCTGGCGGCGTTGGTAATGAAAAACTGTTTTTT
NA TRBD1 TRBJ2-5 TRBV5-6 CASSIPGTVEETQYF TGTGCCAGCAGCATCCCAGGGACAGTAGAAGAGACCCAGTACTTC
few NA TRBJ2-3 TRBV7-3 CASSSYGGGTDTQYF TGTGCCAGCAGCTCGTACGGCGGGGGCACAGATACGCAGTATTTT
once TRBD1 TRBJ1-2 TRBV29-1 CSGGQSNYGYTF TGCAGCGGGGGACAGTCTAACTATGGCTACACCTTC
few NA TRBJ2-2 TRBV19 CASRPGVTNTGELFF TGTGCCAGTAGACCAGGGGTGACGAACACCGGGGAGCTGTTTTTT
once TRBD2 TRBJ2-1 TRBV4-2 CASSQEGLAGTYSYNEQFF TGTGCCAGCAGCCAAGAAGGGCTAGCGGGGACCTACTCCTACAATGAGCAGTTCTTC
NA TRBD2 TRBJ2-7 TRBV5-1 CASSFFSGGAYEQYF TGCGCCAGCAGCTTTTTCAGCGGGGGGGCATACGAGCAGTACTTC
NA NA TRBJ1-5 TRBV4-1 CASSQLAGAQNQPQHF TGCGCCAGCAGCCAGCTCGCGGGGGCCCAAAATCAGCCCCAGCATTTT
NA TRBD2 TRBJ2-1 TRBV7-8 CASSLAPSGSKNEQFF TGTGCCAGCAGCTTAGCGCCTAGCGGGAGTAAAAATGAGCAGTTCTTC
NA TRBD2 TRBJ2-7 TRBV7-6 CASSVAGTSGRVRYEQYF TGTGCCAGCAGCGTAGCCGGGACTAGCGGGAGAGTTCGGTACGAGCAGTACTTC
NA TRBD1 TRBJ1-1 TRBV6-5 CASTSYRGVNTEAFF TGTGCCAGCACTTCTTACAGGGGCGTGAACACTGAAGCTTTCTTT
once TRBD1 TRBJ2-3 TRBV7-3 CASSKSGTGGTGTDTQYF TGTGCCAGCAGCAAATCCGGGACAGGGGGCACTGGCACAGATACGCAGTATTTT
NA NA TRBJ2-1 TRBV19 CASSPSLSSYNEQFF TGTGCCAGTAGTCCGTCCCTCAGCTCCTACAATGAGCAGTTCTTC
NA NA TRBJ1-5 TRBV10-3 CAISELGGGSNQPQHF TGTGCCATCAGTGAGTTGGGAGGGGGGAGCAATCAGCCCCAGCATTTT